Following are 9 T cell receptor beta chains from one sample sequenced in a study of blood T cells in healthy people across ages. Together with a sample-barcoded 5' primer, a J-beta primer mix was included in a second PCR lasting 7 to 11 cycles. Using its own MiXCR run on the 5' RACE reads, TCRdb lists one record per CDR3 protein. The table includes roughly 570,000 distinct CDR3 sequences, roughly 29% detected once. The sample comprised blood. The source is a woman in her 70s in good health.

This clonotype appeared many times. The chain has TRBV15 and TRBJ2-7; TRBD1 aligns across 8 bases. CDR3 length: 15 amino acids. The V gene's germline CDR1 is LNHNV and CDR2 YYDKDF (reference sequence). Trimming at V came to 0 bases and at J to 2 bases, leaving 3 bases not matched to a gene. CDR3 sequence: CATSRETGGTYEQYF. DNA of the CDR3: TGTGCCACCAGCAGAGAAACAGGGGGTACCTACGAGCAGTACTTC. The full variable domain, with the rest looked up from reference TRBV15 and TRBJ2-7, is DAMVIQNPRYQVTQFGKPVTLSCSQTLNHNVMYWYQQKSSQAPKLLFHYYDKDFNNEADTPDNFQSRRPNTSFCFLDIRSPGLGDTAMYLCATSRETGGTYEQYFGPGTRLTVT.

This clonotype was counted between two and nine times. The V and J genes are TRBV20-1 and TRBJ2-3; D is unclear. Germline V gives CDR1 DFQATT, CDR2 SNEGSKA (reference sequence). V shed 0 bases and J shed 6 bases, with 16 bases lying between them. The CDR3 spans 15 residues. The CDR3 loop is CSAREVLAALDTQYF. CDR3 DNA: TGCAGTGCTAGAGAAGTATTAGCAGCTTTGGATACGCAGTATTTT.

There are a few counts of this clonotype. The chain couples TRBV13 to TRBJ2-6, with TRBD1 matching over 9 bases. Germline CDR1 is PRHDT and CDR2 is FYEKMQ (reference sequence). J was trimmed by 4 bases and V by 8 bases; bases with no gene match: 12. The CDR3 covers 17 residues. CDR3 coding DNA: TGTGCCAGCTCTGGGACAGGGAGATCGGGCGGGGCCAACGTCCTGACTTTC. It is translated as CASSGTGRSGGANVLTF.

This clonotype was found a few times. V usage is TRBV12-3 or TRBV12-4 and J usage is TRBJ2-5; either TRBD1 or TRBD2 may supply D (5 bases each). The tail of the sequence fits TRBJ2-1 better, so the J call may be wrong. The CDR3 sequence is 15 residues long. CDR3 amino acids: CASSLGTPSYNEQFF. CDR3 nucleotides: TGTGCCAGCAGTTTGGGGACCCCATCTTACAATGAGCAGTTCTTC.

In its sample, this clonotype was seen a few times. V usage is TRBV12-3 or TRBV12-4 and J usage is TRBJ1-1, with a possible D match to TRBD1 (5 bases). The CDR3 has 21 residues. Deletions cut 5 bases from V and 0 bases from J, with 31 bases between. CDR3 sequence reads: CASSRLGHALVILPMNTEAFF. CDR3 DNA: TGTGCCAGCAGTCGTCTTGGACACGCGCTGGTAATCCTTCCCATGAACACTGAAGCTTTCTTT.

This clonotype occurred a few times. The chain uses TRBV4-2 and TRBJ1-2, with D possibly matching TRBD1 (5 bases). CDR1 and CDR2 from the germline V gene are LGHNA and YNFKEQ. The V gene lost 1 base and the J gene lost 4 bases, with 16 bases spanning the gap. This CDR3 spans 16 amino acids. CDR3: CASSQGHGGSLYGYTF. Written as DNA, the CDR3 is TGTGCCAGCAGCCAAGGTCACGGGGGTTCCCTCTATGGCTACACCTTC.

This clonotype came up a few times. The V call is TRBV27, the J call TRBJ2-7; 13 nucleotides agree with TRBD2. With V trimmed by 3 bases and J by 4 bases, 15 bases remained unmatched. Germline CDR1 is MNHEY and CDR2 is SMNVEV (reference sequence). The CDR3 is 19 amino acids. The CDR3 sequence is CASSLRQRSTSGRKYEQYF. The CDR3 DNA sequence: TGTGCCAGCAGTTTGCGACAGCGATCGACTAGCGGGAGGAAATACGAGCAGTACTTC.

The table lists this clonotype with a few counts. This chain links TRBV9 with TRBJ2-1; D uncertain. Deletions cut 3 bases from V and 0 bases from J, with 13 bases between. The CDR3 loop spans 16 amino acids. Germline V gives CDR1 SGDLS, CDR2 YYNGEE. Here the CDR3 DNA reads TGTGCCAGCAGCGCCAGCGCCCTTAGCTCCTACAATGAGCAGTTCTTC. Translation: CASSASALSSYNEQFF.

A few counts support this clonotype. The chain combines TRBV4-2 with TRBJ2-1, with TRBD2 identical over 9 bases. The DNA end is more similar to TRBJ2-7, so the J call may be wrong. CDR1 and CDR2 from the germline V gene are LGHNA and YNFKEQ. The CDR3 is made up of 18 amino acids. CDR3 bases: TGTGCCAGCAGCCAAGGGCCAGTAGCGGGGGAAAGGTCCTACGAGCAGTACTTC. This codes for CASSQGPVAGERSYEQYF.